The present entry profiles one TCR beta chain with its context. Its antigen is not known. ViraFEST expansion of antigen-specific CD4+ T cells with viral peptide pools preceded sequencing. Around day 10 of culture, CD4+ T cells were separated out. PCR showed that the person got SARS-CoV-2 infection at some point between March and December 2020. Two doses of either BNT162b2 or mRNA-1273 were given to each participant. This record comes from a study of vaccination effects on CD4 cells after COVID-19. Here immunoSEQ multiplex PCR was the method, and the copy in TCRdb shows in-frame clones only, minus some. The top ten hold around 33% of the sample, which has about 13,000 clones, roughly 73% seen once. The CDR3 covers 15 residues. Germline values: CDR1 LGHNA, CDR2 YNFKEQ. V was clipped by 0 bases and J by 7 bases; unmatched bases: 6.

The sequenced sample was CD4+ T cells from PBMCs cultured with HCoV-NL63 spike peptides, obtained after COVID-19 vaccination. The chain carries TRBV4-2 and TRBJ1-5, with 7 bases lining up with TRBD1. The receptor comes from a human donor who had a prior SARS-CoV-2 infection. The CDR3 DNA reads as TGTGCCAGCAGCCAAGACTCAACAGGGGACCAGCCCCAGCATTTT. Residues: CASSQDSTGDQPQHF.